One and the same sample provided the 11 T cell receptor beta chains below, sequenced in a study of response to subunit inactivated influenza vaccine. TCRdb itself ran the RT-PCR reads through MiXCR, one entry per CDR3 protein. The sample lists 500,000 to 650,000 distinct CDR3 sequences; about 8% were seen once. Sequenced material: PBMCs from blood, taken around 2 years after vaccination. The receptors were sampled from a man between 50 and 69 years old who received an inactivated influenza vaccine.

The V call is TRBV4-2, the J call TRBJ2-7; 12 nucleotides line up with TRBD2. Trimming took 2 bases from V and 10 from J; bases not matched to a gene: 9. CDR3 length: 15 residues. Germline CDR1 is LGHNA and CDR2 is YNFKEQ. The CDR3 protein is CASSQPLAGGYVQYF. The CDR3 nucleotides are TGTGCCAGCAGCCAACCCCTAGCGGGGGGGTACGTACAGTACTTC.

There are a few counts of this clonotype. The J gene is TRBJ2-1, the V gene TRBV20-1, with a weak D call TRBD2 (7 bases). The CDR3 covers 15 residues. Germline-derived CDR1 and CDR2 are DFQATT and SNEGSKA (reference sequence). V was trimmed by 0 bases and J by 6 bases, leaving 15 bases between them. CDR3 residues: CSARDPGGHINEQFF. CDR3 DNA: TGCAGTGCTAGAGATCCGGGGGGCCATATCAATGAGCAGTTCTTC.

This clonotype was counted at least ten times. This sequence joins TRBV5-1 and TRBJ2-5, with 14 bases that match TRBD2. V trimming: 3 bases; J trimming: 2 bases; junction bases outside the gene matches: 6. The germline V gene encodes CDR1 SGHRS and CDR2 YFSETQ. The CDR3 sequence is 17 residues long. The CDR3 nucleotides are TGCGCCAGCAGCTCGGGACTAGCGGGAGACGTTCAAGAGACCCAGTACTTC. As protein: CASSSGLAGDVQETQYF.

This clonotype was seen many times. V is TRBV19 and J is TRBJ2-3; 8 nucleotides line up with TRBD1. The CDR3 loop spans 14 amino acids. Per the germline V gene, CDR1 is LNHDA and CDR2 is SQIVND (reference sequence). V was pared by 6 bases and J by 4 bases, with 6 bases of the junction left unmatched. Written as DNA, the CDR3 is TGTGCCAGTAGACCGGACAGGGCGTCAGATACGCAGTATTTT. It is translated as CASRPDRASDTQYF.

The rearrangement joins TRBV19 to TRBJ1-4; D not certain. CDR1 and CDR2 from the germline V gene are LNHDA and SQIVND (reference sequence). V lost 6 bases to trimming and J lost 5 bases, with 10 bases between them. The CDR3 consists of 13 residues. CDR3 sequence reads: CASRTSRNEKLFF. DNA of the CDR3: TGTGCCAGTAGAACAAGCCGGAATGAAAAACTGTTTTTT.

Only a few counts were recorded for this clonotype. The V and J genes are TRBV4-1 and TRBJ2-2, with D unclear. Per the germline V gene, CDR1 is MGHRA and CDR2 is YSYEKL. V was pared by 0 bases and J by 4 bases, with 9 bases between. This CDR3 spans 15 amino acids. This CDR3 is CASSQDQQITGELFF. DNA of the CDR3: TGCGCCAGCAGCCAAGATCAGCAGATCACCGGGGAGCTGTTTTTT.

This clonotype was counted only a few times. V gene TRBV27 combines with J gene TRBJ2-7; no clear D. The V end lost 0 bases, the J end lost 2 bases, and 8 bases lay between the germline ends. CDR1 MNHEY and CDR2 SMNVEV come from the germline V gene (reference sequence). CDR3 size: 14 residues. The CDR3 loop reads CASSLSAGTYEQYF. The CDR3 DNA follows: TGTGCCAGCAGTTTATCAGCAGGTACCTACGAGCAGTACTTC.

The rearrangement joins TRBV7-9 to TRBJ2-1; 10 bases match TRBD2. Germline values: CDR1 SEHNR, CDR2 FQNEAQ (reference sequence). Trimming cost V 5 bases and J 7 bases; bases outside gene matches: 8. The CDR3 extends over 15 amino acids. This chain's CDR3 is CASSRSGGARNEQFF. CDR3 DNA sequence: TGTGCCAGCAGCAGAAGCGGGGGGGCCCGTAATGAGCAGTTCTTC.

This chain uses TRBV6-2 or TRBV6-3 with TRBJ2-7; 9 positions agree with TRBD2. The length of the CDR3 is 15 residues. Trimming took 4 bases from V and 3 from J; bases not matched to a gene: 7. CDR1 is MNHEY, CDR2 SVGEGT, per germline. CDR3 region: CASSFGLANFYEQYF. As DNA, the CDR3 is TGTGCCAGCAGTTTCGGACTAGCGAACTTCTACGAGCAGTACTTC.

This clonotype turned up a few times. The J gene is TRBJ1-2, the V gene TRBV20-1, with 7 bases aligning to TRBD1. Germline CDR1 reads DFQATT; CDR2 reads SNEGSKA (reference sequence). V lost 2 bases and J lost 8; bases outside the gene matches: 11. The CDR3 extends over 14 amino acids. CDR3 bases: TGCAGTGCTAGATATCCGAACAGGGGTGAAGGCTACACCTTC. Residues: CSARYPNRGEGYTF.

V usage is TRBV7-2 and J usage is TRBJ2-1; D is uncertain. The germline V gene encodes CDR1 SGHTA and CDR2 FQGNSA. The CDR3 has 14 residues. The V gene lost 5 bases and the J gene lost 8 bases, with 16 bases spanning the gap. CDR3 nucleotide sequence: TGTGCCAGCAGCCAAAGCCTAGGCAACGATGAGCAGTTCTTC. Protein product: CASSQSLGNDEQFF.